This TCR beta chain was captured in a study of response to subunit inactivated influenza vaccine. A single record per CDR3 protein comes from TCRdb applying MiXCR to the RT-PCR reads. Seen here are roughly 710,000 distinct CDR3 sequences, around 15% observed once, and the top ten hold 7.6%. This clonotype turned up a few times. The antigen remains unidentified. Germline V gene lookup returns CDR1 LGHDT and CDR2 YNNKEL (reference sequence). The V end lost 2 bases, the J end lost 7 bases, and 11 bases lay between the germline ends. The CDR3 is 14 residues long. Study-level points and caveats: The authors offered the suggestion that each seasonal influenza vaccination recruits few new T cells.

The chain couples TRBV3-1 to TRBJ2-2, with D tentatively TRBD2 (6 bases). This specimen was PBMCs from blood, taken 14 days before vaccination. The TCR comes from a man aged 45-60 years who received an inactivated influenza vaccine. CDR3 loop: CASSQRLEIGELFF. The CDR3 DNA follows: TGTGCCAGCAGCCAAAGACTAGAGATCGGGGAGCTGTTTTTT.